These 19 T cell receptor beta chains came from one sample sequenced in a study of cytomegalovirus exposure and HLA in healthy donors. The repertoire was sequenced with immunoSEQ multiplex PCR; TCRdb's copy has only in-frame clones and lacks some. This sample yields 95,000 to 150,000 clones, of which roughly 90% are seen a single time; around 6% belongs to the top ten. Sequencing input: PBMCs. The receptors were gathered from a woman under 30 in good health and CMV-seropositive.

This chain uses TRBV4-1 with TRBJ1-1; TRBD1 matches 9 bases. CDR1 is MGHRA, CDR2 YSYEKL, per germline. The CDR3 has 15 amino acids. The V and J ends lost 2 bases and 5 bases, in that order; junction bases with no gene match: 6. The CDR3 reads CASSQTGGSFTEAFF. The CDR3 region has the DNA TGCGCCAGCAGCCAAACAGGGGGCAGTTTTACTGAAGCTTTCTTT.

The chain combines TRBV7-9 with TRBJ1-6, with 8 bases fitting TRBD1. J lost 8 bases, V lost 7 bases, and 7 bases had no gene match. The CDR3 spans 14 residues. Germline CDR1 is SEHNR and CDR2 is FQNEAQ (reference sequence). The CDR3 sequence: CASKKQGEYSPLHF. DNA for the CDR3: TGTGCCAGCAAAAAACAGGGGGAGTATTCACCCCTCCACTTT.

This clone turned up a few times. This chain joins TRBV5-1 and TRBJ2-7; weak D call: TRBD1 (5 bases). The CDR3 spans 14 residues. Germline CDR1 reads SGHRS; CDR2 reads YFSETQ. The V end was cut by 5 bases, the J end by 2 bases, with 14 bases between. CDR3 in amino acids: CASSFPGLPYEQYF. Written as DNA, the CDR3 is TGCGCCAGCAGTTTCCCAGGGTTGCCCTACGAGCAGTACTTC.

This clone has just a few counts. The chain uses TRBV6-1 and TRBJ1-1, with 8 bases aligning to TRBD1. The germline CDR1 and CDR2 sequences are MNHNS and SASEGT. The CDR3 runs 13 residues. V lost 8 bases, J lost 1 base, and 3 bases stayed unmatched. The DNA of the CDR3 is TGTGCCAGCGCGACAGGGGAGAACACTGAAGCTTTCTTT. This gives the protein CASATGENTEAFF.

This clone was detected only once. This chain uses TRBV19 with TRBJ1-5, with a possible D match to TRBD1 (6 bases). The CDR3 spans 15 residues. Germline V gives CDR1 LNHDA, CDR2 SQIVND (reference sequence). V lost 7 bases to trimming and J lost 0 bases, with 13 bases between them. The CDR3, as DNA: TGTGCCAGTAAGACAGGATTTCATAGCAATCAGCCCCAGCATTTT. Protein product: CASKTGFHSNQPQHF.

The chain joins TRBV10-3 to TRBJ1-1, with D possibly matching TRBD1 (5 bases). The CDR3 is made up of 12 amino acids. Germline V lookup: CDR1 ENHRY, CDR2 SYGVKD. The germline V and J ends were trimmed by 3 bases and 5 bases, with 7 bases remaining between them. The CDR3 is CAISDRETEAFF. CDR3 DNA: TGTGCCATCAGTGACAGGGAAACTGAAGCTTTCTTT.

The sample holds a few counts of this clone. Here the CDR3 DNA reads TGTGCCAGCAGCTTAACAGGGGGCGCTAATGAAAAACTGTTTTTT. It codes for CASSLTGGANEKLFF. The gene calls are TRBV7-9 and TRBJ1-4; 9 positions agree with TRBD1. The CDR3 is made up of 15 amino acids. With V trimmed by 2 bases and J by 3 bases, 1 base remained unmatched. In germline, CDR1 is SEHNR, CDR2 FQNEAQ (reference sequence).

The V gene is TRBV7-9, the J gene TRBJ2-2; TRBD1 aligns across 8 bases. Germline lookup yields CDR1 SEHNR and CDR2 FQNEAQ (reference sequence). The CDR3 is 17 residues long. V shed 0 bases, J shed 1 base, and the junction held 4 bases outside the gene matches. The CDR3 DNA follows: TGTGCCAGCAGCTTAGCGGTTGGGACAGGGAACACCGGGGAGCTGTTTTTT. Translating gives CASSLAVGTGNTGELFF.

As to this clone: This CDR3 is also generated by other DNA sequences in the sample. The rearrangement links TRBV29-1 to TRBJ1-4; 10 bases match TRBD1. CDR3 length equals 13 residues. The trim removed 7 bases at V and 5 bases at J, leaving 4 bases unmatched. Germline lookup yields CDR1 SQVTM and CDR2 ANQGSEA. The CDR3 spells CSAMGQGNEKLFF. The DNA for the CDR3 is TGCAGCGCCATGGGACAGGGGAATGAAAAACTGTTTTTT.

This clone showed up just once. This sample also contains other DNA sequences that code for the same CDR3. The J gene is TRBJ2-7, the V gene TRBV27, with D uncertain. CDR1 MNHEY and CDR2 SMNVEV come from the germline V gene (reference sequence). The CDR3 covers 14 residues. V gave up 3 bases and J gave up 3 bases, with 12 bases separating them. The CDR3 DNA reads TGTGCCAGCAGTTTTGCACCCACTTACTACGAGCAGTACTTC. Residues: CASSFAPTYYEQYF.

This chain joins TRBV29-1 and TRBJ1-5; D perhaps matches TRBD1 (6 bases). Germline CDR1 SQVTM, CDR2 ANQGSEA. Trimming took 4 bases from V and 3 from J, leaving 10 bases between them. The CDR3 consists of 13 residues. In DNA form, the CDR3 reads TGCAGCGTTGGTCAGGGGCCCAATCAGCCCCAGCATTTT. Amino acid sequence: CSVGQGPNQPQHF.

The chain recombines TRBV4-3 with TRBJ2-1; possible D gene TRBD2, 7 bases. The CDR3 runs to 16 residues. The germline V gene has CDR1 LGHNA and CDR2 YSLEER. With 0 bases removed from V and 8 bases from J, the gap between germline ends came to 17 bases. In DNA form, the CDR3 reads TGCGCCAGCAGCCAAGATTGGACTAGTGGGGGCGATGAGCAGTTCTTC. Translating it yields CASSQDWTSGGDEQFF.

The gene calls are TRBV5-1 and TRBJ1-2; 8 bases agree with TRBD1. Per germline, CDR1 SGHRS and CDR2 YFSETQ. This CDR3 region has 13 residues. V shed 4 bases and J 8 bases; nucleotides not matched to a gene: 7. The CDR3 spells CASSLPDRGGYTF. The CDR3 DNA reads as TGCGCCAGCAGCCTACCAGACAGGGGCGGCTACACCTTC. Filled out from reference TRBV5-1 and TRBJ1-2, the complete variable domain reads KAGVTQTPRYLIKTRGQQVTLSCSPISGHRSVSWYQQTPGQGLQFLFEYFSETQRNKGNFPGRFSGRQFSNSRSEMNVSTLELGDSALYLCASSLPDRGGYTFGSGTRLTVV.

This clone showed up just once. V and J are TRBV18 and TRBJ2-7; 11 bases fit TRBD2. CDR1 and CDR2 from the germline V gene are KGHSH and LQKENI. Losses at the gene ends were 3 bases for V and 2 bases for J; bases not matched to a gene: 3. This CDR3 contains 15 residues. The CDR3 reads CASSPIAGGTYEQYF. The CDR3, as DNA: TGTGCCAGCTCACCGATAGCGGGAGGGACCTACGAGCAGTACTTC.

This clone was picked up one time. The genes are TRBV6-5 and TRBJ2-3; the D is unclear. The CDR3 runs 14 residues. V gave up 9 bases and J gave up 0 bases, with 13 bases separating them. Germline CDR1 and CDR2: MNHEY and SVGAGI. CDR3 loop: CASSPPGSTDTQYF. In DNA form, the CDR3 reads TGTGCCAGTTCACCTCCCGGGAGCACAGATACGCAGTATTTT.

CDR3 bases: TGTGCCTGTGACAGGGGCTACTATAGCAATCAGCCCCAGCATTTT. Translating gives CACDRGYYSNQPQHF. The rearrangement uses TRBV30 and TRBJ1-5; 8 nucleotides match TRBD1. This CDR3 has 15 residues. CDR1 GTSNPN and CDR2 SVGIG come from the germline V gene (reference sequence). The ends lost 6 bases at V and 0 bases at J; junction bases unmatched: 7. Supplemented by reference TRBV30 and TRBJ1-5, the full variable domain reads SQTIHQWPATLVQPVGSPLSLECTVEGTSNPNLYWYRQAAGRGLQLLFYSVGIGQISSEVPQNLSASRPQDRQFILSSKKLLLSDSGFYLCACDRGYYSNQPQHFGDGTRLSIL.

This rearrangement joins TRBV7-6 to TRBJ2-5; TRBD2 matches 7 bases. The CDR3 is 17 residues long. With V trimmed by 1 base and J by 1 base, 9 bases remained unmatched. Looked up from germline, CDR1 is SGHVS and CDR2 is FNYEAQ. As DNA, the CDR3 is TGTGCCAGCAGCTTAGAAGGTTGGGGGGGATTCCAAGAGACCCAGTACTTC. Translation: CASSLEGWGGFQETQYF.

This rearrangement joins TRBV30 to TRBJ2-1; 8 bases align to TRBD2. The V gene end was trimmed by 4 bases and the J gene end by 7 bases; junction bases not matched to a gene: 9. This CDR3 contains 14 residues. Germline V gene sequence: CDR1 GTSNPN, CDR2 SVGIG (reference sequence). The CDR3 here is CAWKAGGWGNEQFF. The CDR3 region has the DNA TGTGCCTGGAAGGCGGGGGGATGGGGGAATGAGCAGTTCTTC.

This clone was seen just once. V and J are TRBV5-6 and TRBJ1-2; D is uncertain. Germline CDR1 SGHDT, CDR2 YYEEEE. The CDR3 covers 14 residues. V was pared by 1 base and J by 8 bases, with 15 bases between. The CDR3 bases are TGTGCCAGCAGCTTGCGCGGGGTGGTGCTGGGCTACACCTTC. Translation: CASSLRGVVLGYTF.